A single sample gave rise to the 10 T cell receptor beta chains below, sequenced in a study of PD-L1 blockade in urothelial cancer. As to time point: pretreatment peripheral blood. The repertoire was sequenced with immunoSEQ multiplex PCR; TCRdb's copy has only in-frame clones and lacks some. The sample contains over 15,000 clones, about 91% of which appear only once. The sequencing used PBMCs, collected around atezolizumab (anti-PD-L1) treatment. These receptors were collected from a man aged 65 to 85 with urothelial cancer.

This chain links TRBV19 with TRBJ1-5; TRBD1 is a possible D gene (6 bases). The CDR3 totals 14 residues. The ends were cut back, 6 bases at V and 7 bases at J, with 16 bases in the middle. Germline V CDR1 and CDR2: LNHDA, SQIVND (reference sequence). CDR3 nucleotides: TGTGCCAGTAGCCGACAGGCGCCCGGCCAGCCCCAGCATTTT. This sequence encodes CASSRQAPGQPQHF.

The chain is built from TRBV19 and TRBJ1-1; TRBD1 is a possible D gene (6 bases). Looked up from germline, CDR1 is LNHDA and CDR2 is SQIVND (reference sequence). The V end lost 8 bases, the J end lost 4 bases, and 29 bases lay between the germline ends. The CDR3 length is 18 residues. The CDR3 here is CASSGSSGGTIVGTEAFF. The DNA of the CDR3 is TGTGCCAGTTCCGGCAGTTCGGGGGGCACAATAGTGGGCACTGAAGCTTTCTTT.

J is TRBJ1-2 and V is TRBV11-2; 9 nucleotides line up with TRBD1. The CDR3 consists of 14 residues. Germline trimming cut 3 bases from V and 8 bases from J; bases unmatched to any gene: 7. In germline, CDR1 is SGHAT, CDR2 FQNNGV. CDR3 coding DNA: TGTGCCAGCAGCTTCGGTGGGACAGGGCGCGGCTACACCTTC. This gives the protein CASSFGGTGRGYTF.

V is TRBV7-9 and J is TRBJ1-1; 7 nucleotides line up with TRBD1. J was trimmed by 0 bases and V by 5 bases; bases with no gene match: 15. The CDR3 extends over 18 amino acids. Germline lookup yields CDR1 SEHNR and CDR2 FQNEAQ (reference sequence). CDR3 sequence: CASSGSGGPSYVNTEAFF. In nucleotides, the CDR3 is TGTGCCAGCAGCGGCTCAGGGGGGCCCTCTTATGTGAACACTGAAGCTTTCTTT.

The V gene is TRBV20-1, the J gene TRBJ1-2; D gene ambiguous. V lost 8 bases, J lost 7 bases, and 14 bases lay in between. Germline loops: CDR1 DFQATT, CDR2 SNEGSKA (reference sequence). The CDR3 has 11 residues. The CDR3 reads CSSIRSGGYTF. CDR3 DNA: TGCAGTTCTATTCGGTCTGGTGGCTACACCTTC.

This chain connects TRBV7-9 to TRBJ2-7; D is unresolved. The CDR3 length is 12 residues. The germline V gene encodes CDR1 SEHNR and CDR2 FQNEAQ (reference sequence). Trimming shortened V by 5 bases and J by 1 base, and 6 bases separated the two germline ends. The CDR3 spells CASSTLSYEQYF. CDR3 nucleotides: TGTGCCAGCAGCACATTGTCCTACGAGCAGTACTTC. Based on the CDR3 plus reference TRBV7-9 and TRBJ2-7, the full variable domain is DTGVSQNPRHKITKRGQNVTFRCDPISEHNRLYWYRQTLGQGPEFLTYFQNEAQLEKSRLLSDRFSAERPKGSFSTLEIQRTEQGDSAMYLCASSTLSYEQYFGPGTRLTVT.

The V gene is TRBV29-1, the J gene TRBJ2-1, with 7 nucleotides matching TRBD1. The CDR3 covers 15 residues. The trim removed 7 bases at V and 4 bases at J, leaving 13 bases unmatched. Germline CDR1 reads SQVTM; CDR2 reads ANQGSEA. The CDR3 sequence is CSGKTPGQRYNEQFF. The CDR3 coding sequence is TGCAGCGGGAAGACCCCGGGACAGAGGTACAATGAGCAGTTCTTC.

The chain has TRBV11-2 and TRBJ2-5, with D maybe TRBD2 (6 bases). The germline V gene encodes CDR1 SGHAT and CDR2 FQNNGV. The CDR3 is 14 residues long. The ends were cut back, 2 bases at V and 5 bases at J, with 12 bases in the middle. The CDR3 region has the DNA TGTGCCAGCAGCTTATACGGGGGACCGGAGACCCAGTACTTC. Amino acids: CASSLYGGPETQYF.

The CDR3 here is CASSSIVDGTGEAFF. CDR3 bases: TGTGCCAGCAGCTCAATAGTAGACGGGACAGGGGAAGCTTTCTTT. The J gene is TRBJ1-1, the V gene TRBV7-2; 9 bases agree with TRBD1. The germline V gene encodes CDR1 SGHTA and CDR2 FQGNSA. The J segment lost 8 bases and the V segment lost 4 bases, leaving 11 bases of the junction unmatched. The CDR3 is made up of 15 amino acids.

The chain recombines TRBV18 with TRBJ1-6; 7 bases agree with TRBD1. V lost 3 bases, J lost 8 bases, and 4 bases stayed unmatched. From germline, CDR1 is KGHSH and CDR2 LQKENI. This CDR3 contains 14 residues. DNA for the CDR3: TGTGCCAGCTCACCGGAGGGGGCGTATTCACCCCTCCACTTT. Residues: CASSPEGAYSPLHF.